The 19 T cell receptor beta chains listed next were all sequenced from one sample in a study of regulatory T cells in long-lasting Graves disease. Time point given: newly diagnosed GD, antithyroid drugs for less than 3 months. RNA extracted from PBMCs served as the sequencing template. Libraries of TCR beta came from iRepertoire HTBI primers plus Arm-PCR of CDR3 regions. Each CDR3 protein is one row after TCRdb ran MiXCR on the multiplex PCR reads. The data contain hundreds of thousands of distinct CDR3 sequences, around 17% of them singletons. Another study also made use of these data, one on T cells in Graves' hyperthyroidism and ophthalmopathy.

Specimen: peripheral blood mononuclear cells (PBMCs), collected at new diagnosis, from a patient treated with antithyroid drugs. All receptors derive from a woman between 25 and 40 years old with Graves disease.

This rearrangement joins TRBV5-6 to TRBJ1-5, with D possibly TRBD1 on 5 matching bases. V was shortened by 4 bases and J by 4 bases, with 12 bases between the two germline ends. This CDR3 comprises 14 residues. Germline CDR1 is SGHDT and CDR2 is YYEEEE. CDR3 sequence reads: CASSILGPNQPQHF. CDR3 coding DNA: TGTGCCAGCAGCATACTGGGACCGAATCAGCCCCAGCATTTT.

This clonotype was seen repeatedly, ten times or more. The rearrangement joins TRBV28 to TRBJ2-5; 8 nucleotides agree with TRBD1. Germline V gene lookup returns CDR1 MDHEN and CDR2 SYDVKM. The junction had 12 bases not matched to a gene; V was cut back by 6 bases and J by 0 bases. This CDR3 contains 17 residues. CDR3 sequence reads: CASRGDRDRLYQETQYF. The CDR3, as DNA: TGTGCCAGCAGAGGCGACCGGGACAGGTTGTACCAAGAGACCCAGTACTTC. Full variable domain (missing parts from reference TRBV28 and TRBJ2-5): DVKVTQSSRYLVKRTGEKVFLECVQDMDHENMFWYRQDPGLGLRLIYFSYDVKMKEKGDIPEGYSVSREKKERFSLILESASTNQTSMYLCASRGDRDRLYQETQYFGPGTRLLVL.

This clonotype was picked up a small number of times. This clone may be a read error of a much larger clone one base away. The J gene is TRBJ1-1, the V gene TRBV12-3 or TRBV12-4; no reliable D call. This CDR3 has 13 amino acids. The V and J ends lost 3 bases and 9 bases respectively, with 14 bases between them. The chain's CDR3 is CASSFEMRTKAFF. CDR3 DNA: TGTGCCAGCAGTTTCGAGATGAGGACTAAAGCTTTCTTT.

The chain employs TRBV7-9 and TRBJ2-1, with 8 bases fitting TRBD1. Germline V gene lookup returns CDR1 SEHNR and CDR2 FQNEAQ (reference sequence). Trimming removed 0 bases from V and 8 bases from J; junction bases left unmatched: 9. The CDR3 runs 16 residues. The CDR3 DNA sequence: TGTGCCAGCAGCTTAGCTTTTAGGACAGGGAGCGATGAGCAGTTCTTC. It translates to CASSLAFRTGSDEQFF.

In regard to this clonotype: A much bigger clone sits one base away, suggesting this may be a read error. The chain employs TRBV7-9 and TRBJ1-2, with D maybe TRBD1 (5 bases). Germline CDR1 SEHNR, CDR2 FQNEAQ (reference sequence). Trimming cost V 9 bases and J 7 bases, with 27 bases left between them. CDR3 length: 16 residues. For the CDR3, the DNA is TGTGCCAGAAGCGGCTCAGGGTTGGTGGACTATCGTGGCTACACCTTC. Protein product: CARSGSGLVDYRGYTF.

This clonotype was counted at least ten times. The rearrangement links TRBV12-3 or TRBV12-4 to TRBJ1-3; the D is unclear. This CDR3 is 15 amino acids long. The V end lost 5 bases, the J end lost 0 bases, and 11 bases lay between the germline ends. CDR3 DNA: TGTGCCAGCAGTCCAAGCCATTCCTCTGGAAACACCATATATTTT. Protein sequence: CASSPSHSSGNTIYF.

A few counts support this clonotype. CDR3 protein: CASSRVQGESPLHF. DNA of the CDR3: TGTGCCAGCAGCCGAGTTCAGGGGGAGTCACCCCTCCACTTT. This chain links TRBV6-1 with TRBJ1-6, with 7 bases aligning to TRBD1. The germline CDR1 and CDR2 sequences are MNHNS and SASEGT. The CDR3 runs 14 residues. J lost 10 bases, V lost 6 bases, and 9 bases had no gene match.

Comments on this clonotype: It may be a read error: a sequence one base away is much more abundant. The chain is built from TRBV6-8 and TRBJ1-5; no definite D call. The CDR3 runs to 11 residues. Germline V gene sequence: CDR1 MNHGY, CDR2 SAAAGT. V was clipped by 5 bases and J by 8 bases, with 7 bases between them. The CDR3 nucleotides read TGTGCCAGCAGTGGATTAGAGCCCCAGCATTTT. Translation gives CASSGLEPQHF.

This clonotype has ten or more counts. The chain employs TRBV12-3 or TRBV12-4 and TRBJ1-5, with 8 bases fitting TRBD1. Trimming at V came to 6 bases and at J to 6 bases, leaving 10 bases not matched to a gene. The CDR3 covers 15 residues. This chain's CDR3 is CASSPSQGARQPQHF. CDR3 in DNA: TGTGCCAGCAGCCCCAGTCAGGGGGCGCGTCAGCCCCAGCATTTT.

This clonotype was seen more than once but under ten times. The genes are TRBV29-1 and TRBJ2-7; maybe TRBD2 (5 bases). This CDR3 contains 11 residues. Between the trimmed V and J ends, which lost 8 bases and 4 bases, there was a span of 12 bases. Germline V gene sequence: CDR1 SQVTM, CDR2 ANQGSEA. CDR3 region: CSQNLAYEQYF. For the CDR3, the DNA is TGCAGCCAAAATCTAGCTTACGAGCAGTACTTC.

The V and J genes are TRBV10-3 and TRBJ1-3, with 7 nucleotides matching TRBD1. Germline V CDR1 and CDR2: ENHRY, SYGVKD. Losses at the gene ends were 7 bases for V and 5 bases for J; bases not matched to a gene: 5. CDR3 size: 13 residues. This CDR3 reads CAIIDRERNTIYF. The CDR3 DNA reads as TGTGCCATCATAGACAGGGAGAGAAACACCATATATTTT.

As concerns this clonotype: A much larger clone sits a single nucleotide away, making a read error possible. Without the conserved terminal phenylalanine or tryptophan, this CDR3 likely stems from a read error. The rearrangement joins TRBV28 to TRBJ2-7; D uncertain. Per germline, CDR1 MDHEN and CDR2 SYDVKM. The CDR3 contains 13 residues. The V and J ends lost 10 bases and 0 bases respectively, with 13 bases between them. The CDR3 loop is CAIQAWNSYEQYL. CDR3 coding DNA: TGTGCCATCCAGGCCTGGAACTCCTACGAGCAGTACCTC.

This clonotype was seen only a few times. This may come from a read error, since a much larger clone is one base off. CDR3 sequence (DNA): TGTGCCAGCAGTTTGGACAACTCCTACGGGCAGTACTTC. Translated, it gives CASSLDNSYGQYF. The rearrangement links TRBV28 to TRBJ2-7; a possible D gene is TRBD1 (5 bases). Germline lookup yields CDR1 MDHEN and CDR2 SYDVKM. This CDR3 is 13 amino acids long.

At least ten counts were recorded for this clonotype. This chain uses TRBV28 with TRBJ2-1; a weak D match, TRBD2 (6 bases). The ends were cut back, 10 bases at V and 4 bases at J, with 23 bases in the middle. CDR3 size: 16 residues. Germline CDR1 and CDR2: MDHEN and SYDVKM. CDR3 sequence: CAIWGIAAGSYNEQFF. The CDR3 region has the DNA TGTGCCATCTGGGGGATAGCGGCTGGATCGTACAATGAGCAGTTCTTC.

V is TRBV7-8 and J is TRBJ2-3, with 8 bases identical to TRBD2. The CDR3 sequence is 17 residues long. The germline V gene encodes CDR1 SGHVS and CDR2 FQNEAQ. V was clipped by 5 bases and J by 0 bases; unmatched bases: 10. CDR3 in DNA: TGTGCCAGCAGCCAACCGCTCGGCGGGAGGAGCACAGATACGCAGTATTTT. Translating gives CASSQPLGGRSTDTQYF.

This clonotype has a handful of counts. This sequence joins TRBV20-1 and TRBJ2-5; the match to TRBD2 covers 11 bases. With 5 bases clipped from V and 5 bases from J, the junction kept 7 bases outside the gene matches. The CDR3 contains 14 residues. From germline, CDR1 is DFQATT and CDR2 SNEGSKA (reference sequence). CDR3 region: CSARSGREVETQYF. The CDR3, as DNA: TGCAGTGCTCGTAGCGGGAGGGAGGTGGAGACCCAGTACTTC.

The sample holds many counts of this clonotype. The chain is built from TRBV20-1 and TRBJ1-1; 8 bases line up with TRBD1. The CDR3 totals 13 residues. Trimming at V came to 4 bases and at J to 5 bases, leaving 6 bases not matched to a gene. Germline assignment: CDR1 DFQATT and CDR2 SNEGSKA (reference sequence). The CDR3 bases are TGCAGTGCTAAAGGACAGGGCGGGACTGAAGCTTTCTTT. Translating gives CSAKGQGGTEAFF.

There are many counts of this clonotype. V usage is TRBV6-1 and J usage is TRBJ2-1, with 7 positions matching TRBD2. This CDR3 is built from 14 residues. Germline V CDR1 and CDR2: MNHNS, SASEGT. V lost 6 bases to trimming and J lost 8 bases; unmatched junction nucleotides: 10. Here the CDR3 reads CASSPLGGIDEQFF. As DNA, the CDR3 is TGTGCCAGCAGCCCTCTGGGAGGGATTGATGAGCAGTTCTTC.

This clonotype is a singleton in its sample. A much bigger clone sits one base away, suggesting this may be a read error. CDR3 sequence (DNA): TGCAGTGCTCCAGTGGGCGGAAACGCCTACAATGACCAGTTCTTC. Protein: CSAPVGGNAYNDQFF. The J gene is TRBJ2-1, the V gene TRBV29-1; D not resolved. From germline, CDR1 is SQVTM and CDR2 ANQGSEA. The length of the CDR3 is 15 residues.